Shown below are 4 T cell receptor beta chains from a single sample sequenced in a study of human T cells and chemical hapten exposure (TCRdb year 2021). During library preparation, unique molecular identifiers were attached to individual cDNA molecules so that TCRs could be counted quantitatively and reproducibly. Through fastp at Q25 and MiXCR, TCRdb rebuilt clones from the public reads, retaining in-frame beta chains. Duplicate CDR3 protein sequences are folded into a single record with the most common DNA and genes. A total of about 120,000 distinct CDR3 sequences appear in this sample, over 7% of them only once. Jointly, the top ten make up approximately 1.5% of the sample. Total RNA was isolated from unfractionated whole blood collected in Tempus Blood RNA tubes. The sequenced sample was whole blood. The receptors originated from a human donor in good health. Some clones in this sample may be carry-over from other donors' samples. Donor details come from another sample of the same person, matched by shared clones.

In its sample, this clonotype was seen many times. The genes are TRBV3-1 and TRBJ1-1, with D tentatively TRBD1 (5 bases). CDR3 size: 11 residues. Germline V gene data show CDR1 as LGHDT and CDR2 as YNNKEL (reference sequence). Trimming stripped 6 bases from V and 4 bases from J, with 6 bases between. CDR3 in DNA: TGTGCCAGCAGGGACACCACTGAAGCTTTCTTT. Its protein product is CASRDTTEAFF.

This chain connects TRBV19 to TRBJ2-2, with 8 bases fitting TRBD2. Germline CDR1 reads LNHDA; CDR2 reads SQIVND (reference sequence). V shed 10 bases, J shed 5 bases, and the junction held 12 bases outside the gene matches. The CDR3 is 15 amino acids. The CDR3 protein is CATTAGGFGTGELFF. CDR3 bases: TGTGCCACCACGGCGGGGGGCTTCGGGACCGGGGAGCTGTTTTTT.

At least ten counts were recorded for this clonotype. The chain carries TRBV6-4 and TRBJ2-1; 9 bases fit TRBD2. V shed 2 bases, J shed 4 bases, and the junction held 6 bases outside the gene matches. CDR1 and CDR2 from the germline V gene are MRHNA and SNTAGT. This CDR3 has 16 residues. CDR3 sequence (DNA): TGTGCCAGCAGTGACGCCGCAGCGGGAGGTTACAATGAGCAGTTCTTC. This sequence encodes CASSDAAAGGYNEQFF.

This clonotype was detected many times. The CDR3 spells CASSEAQVTYNEQFF. The CDR3 bases are TGTGCCAGCAGTGAAGCACAAGTAACCTACAATGAGCAGTTCTTC. The V and J genes are TRBV6-1 and TRBJ2-1; no firm D call. In germline, CDR1 is MNHNS, CDR2 SASEGT. Trimming shortened V by 0 bases and J by 2 bases, and 8 bases separated the two germline ends. The CDR3 loop spans 15 amino acids.